This TCR beta chain was recorded in a study of T cell responses to AZD1222 COVID-19 vaccine. Study results and caveats: Spike-specific TCR breadth and depth grew following two AZD1222 doses. Most donors were white British, females outnumbered males, and clonal diversity was possibly underestimated.

The ends lost 6 bases at V and 3 bases at J; junction bases unmatched: 6. CDR1 and CDR2 (germline): SGHVS, FNYEAQ. This CDR3 region has 14 residues. Measured with immunoSEQ multiplex PCR; TCRdb has only the in-frame clones, and not every one. The sample yields about 100,000 clones, 85% to 90% seen once. Of note for this clone: The antigen remains undetermined.

J is TRBJ1-2 and V is TRBV7-6; 8 nucleotides align to TRBD1. The sequences come from peripheral blood, collected on day 0 of AZD1222 vaccination. This TCR came from an adult in good health. This CDR3 reads CASSNGQGDYGYTF. For the CDR3, the DNA is TGTGCCAGCAGTAATGGACAGGGTGACTATGGCTACACCTTC.